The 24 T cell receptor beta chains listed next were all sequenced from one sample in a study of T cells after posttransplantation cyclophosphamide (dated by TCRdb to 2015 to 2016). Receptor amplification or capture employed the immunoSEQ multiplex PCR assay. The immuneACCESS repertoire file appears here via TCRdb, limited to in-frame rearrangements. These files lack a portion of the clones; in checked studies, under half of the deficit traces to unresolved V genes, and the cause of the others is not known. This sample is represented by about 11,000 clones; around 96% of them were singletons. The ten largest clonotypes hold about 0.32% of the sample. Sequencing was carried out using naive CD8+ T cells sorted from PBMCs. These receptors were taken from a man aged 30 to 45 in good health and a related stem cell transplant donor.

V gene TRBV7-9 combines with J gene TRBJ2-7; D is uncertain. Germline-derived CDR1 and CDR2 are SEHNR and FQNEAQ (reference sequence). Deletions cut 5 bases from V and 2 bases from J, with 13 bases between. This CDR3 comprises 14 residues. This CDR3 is CASSRLLNPYEQYF. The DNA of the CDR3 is TGTGCCAGCAGCAGACTGCTGAATCCCTACGAGCAGTACTTC.

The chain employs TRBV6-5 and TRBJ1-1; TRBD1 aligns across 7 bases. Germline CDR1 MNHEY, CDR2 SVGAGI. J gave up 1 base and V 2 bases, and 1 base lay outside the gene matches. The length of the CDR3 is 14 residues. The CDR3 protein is CASSYEGANTEAFF. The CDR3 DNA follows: TGTGCCAGCAGTTACGAGGGGGCGAACACTGAAGCTTTCTTT.

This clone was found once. The chain's CDR3 is CASSTIQALNEKLFF. The CDR3 DNA reads TGCGCCAGCAGTACGATACAGGCGCTAAATGAAAAACTGTTTTTT. V and J are TRBV4-1 and TRBJ1-4; TRBD1 might be the D (5 bases). V was shortened by 6 bases and J by 5 bases, with 16 bases between the two germline ends. This CDR3 region has 15 residues. Germline V gives CDR1 MGHRA, CDR2 YSYEKL.

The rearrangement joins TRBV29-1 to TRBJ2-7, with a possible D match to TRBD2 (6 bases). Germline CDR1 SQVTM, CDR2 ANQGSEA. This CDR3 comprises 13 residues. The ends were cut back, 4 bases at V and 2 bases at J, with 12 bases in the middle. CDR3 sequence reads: CSVGSGGAYEQYF. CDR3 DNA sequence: TGCAGCGTTGGATCCGGAGGGGCCTACGAGCAGTACTTC.

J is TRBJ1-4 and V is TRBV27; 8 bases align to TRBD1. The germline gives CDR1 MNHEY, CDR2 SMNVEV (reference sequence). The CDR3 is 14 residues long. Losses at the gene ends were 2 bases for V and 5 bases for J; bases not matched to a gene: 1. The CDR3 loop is CASSLDRGNEKLFF. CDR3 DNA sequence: TGTGCCAGCAGTTTAGACAGGGGAAATGAAAAACTGTTTTTT.

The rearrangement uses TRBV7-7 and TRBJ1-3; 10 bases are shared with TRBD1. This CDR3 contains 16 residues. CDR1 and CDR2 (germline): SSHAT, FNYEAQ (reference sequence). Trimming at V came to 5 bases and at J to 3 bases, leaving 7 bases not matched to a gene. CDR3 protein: CASSPGQGMRGNTIYF. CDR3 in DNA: TGTGCCAGCAGCCCGGGACAGGGGATGCGTGGAAACACCATATATTTT.

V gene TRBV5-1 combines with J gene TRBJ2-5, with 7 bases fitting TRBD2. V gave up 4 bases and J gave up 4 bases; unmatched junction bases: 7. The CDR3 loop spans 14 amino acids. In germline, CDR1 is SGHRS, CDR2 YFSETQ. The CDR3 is CASSPVPGGETQYF. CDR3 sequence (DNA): TGCGCCAGCAGCCCTGTCCCGGGGGGAGAGACCCAGTACTTC. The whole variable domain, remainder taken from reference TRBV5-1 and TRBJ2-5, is KAGVTQTPRYLIKTRGQQVTLSCSPISGHRSVSWYQQTPGQGLQFLFEYFSETQRNKGNFPGRFSGRQFSNSRSEMNVSTLELGDSALYLCASSPVPGGETQYFGPGTRLLVL.

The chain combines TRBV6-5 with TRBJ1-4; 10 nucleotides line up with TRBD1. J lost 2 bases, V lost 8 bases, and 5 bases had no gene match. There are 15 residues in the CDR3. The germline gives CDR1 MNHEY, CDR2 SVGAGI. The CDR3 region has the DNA TGTGCCAGCCGGGACAGGGGTGCGACTAATGAAAAACTGTTTTTT. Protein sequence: CASRDRGATNEKLFF.

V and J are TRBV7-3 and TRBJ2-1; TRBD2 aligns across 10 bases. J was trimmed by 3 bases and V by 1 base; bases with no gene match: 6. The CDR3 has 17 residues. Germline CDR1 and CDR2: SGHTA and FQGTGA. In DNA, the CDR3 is TGTGCCAGCAGCTTAATGGGAGCGGGGGGGCTCTACAATGAGCAGTTCTTC. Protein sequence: CASSLMGAGGLYNEQFF. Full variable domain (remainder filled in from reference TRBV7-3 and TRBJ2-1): GAGVSQTPSNKVTEKGKYVELRCDPISGHTALYWYRQSLGQGPEFLIYFQGTGAADDSGLPNDRFFAVRPEGSVSTLKIQRTERGDSAVYLCASSLMGAGGLYNEQFFGPGTRLTVL.

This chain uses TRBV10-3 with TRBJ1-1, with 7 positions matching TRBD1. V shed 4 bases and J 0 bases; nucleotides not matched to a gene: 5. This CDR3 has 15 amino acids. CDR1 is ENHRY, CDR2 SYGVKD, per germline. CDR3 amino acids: CAISGGGDVNTEAFF. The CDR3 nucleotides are TGTGCCATCAGTGGAGGGGGCGATGTGAACACTGAAGCTTTCTTT.

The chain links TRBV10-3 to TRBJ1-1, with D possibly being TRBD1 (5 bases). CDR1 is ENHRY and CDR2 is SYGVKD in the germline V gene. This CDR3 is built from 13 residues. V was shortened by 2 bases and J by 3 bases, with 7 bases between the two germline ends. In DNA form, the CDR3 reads TGTGCCATCAGTGAGGGGGGGGACACTGAAGCTTTCTTT. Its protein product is CAISEGGDTEAFF.

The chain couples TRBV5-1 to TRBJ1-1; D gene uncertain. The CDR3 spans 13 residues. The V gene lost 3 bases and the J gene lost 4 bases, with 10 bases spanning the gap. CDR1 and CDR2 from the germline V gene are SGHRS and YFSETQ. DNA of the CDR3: TGCGCCAGCAGCTCGGACTGGGGCACTGAAGCTTTCTTT. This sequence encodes CASSSDWGTEAFF. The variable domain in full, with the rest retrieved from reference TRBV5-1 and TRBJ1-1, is KAGVTQTPRYLIKTRGQQVTLSCSPISGHRSVSWYQQTPGQGLQFLFEYFSETQRNKGNFPGRFSGRQFSNSRSEMNVSTLELGDSALYLCASSSDWGTEAFFGQGTRLTVV.

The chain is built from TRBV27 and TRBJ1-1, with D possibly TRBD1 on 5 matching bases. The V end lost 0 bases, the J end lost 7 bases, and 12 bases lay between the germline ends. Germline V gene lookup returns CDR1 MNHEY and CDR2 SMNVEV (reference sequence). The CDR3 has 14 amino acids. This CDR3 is CASSLSKAGLEAFF. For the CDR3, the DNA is TGTGCCAGCAGTTTATCCAAGGCGGGACTTGAAGCTTTCTTT.

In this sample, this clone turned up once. The CDR3 is CASSERRGDTEAFF. CDR3 in DNA: TGTGCCAGCAGTGAACGAAGGGGTGACACTGAAGCTTTCTTT. The gene calls are TRBV6-1 and TRBJ1-1; possibly TRBD1 for D (5 bases). Looked up from germline, CDR1 is MNHNS and CDR2 is SASEGT. V was pared by 2 bases and J by 3 bases, with 10 bases between. CDR3 length: 14 residues.

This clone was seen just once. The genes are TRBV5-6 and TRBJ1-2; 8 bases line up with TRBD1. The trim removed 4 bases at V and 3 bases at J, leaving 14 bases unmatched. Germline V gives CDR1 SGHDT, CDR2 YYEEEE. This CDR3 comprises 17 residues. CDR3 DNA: TGTGCCAGCAGCGACCCAGGGGGCGATGATAGTTACTATGGCTACACCTTC. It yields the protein CASSDPGGDDSYYGYTF.

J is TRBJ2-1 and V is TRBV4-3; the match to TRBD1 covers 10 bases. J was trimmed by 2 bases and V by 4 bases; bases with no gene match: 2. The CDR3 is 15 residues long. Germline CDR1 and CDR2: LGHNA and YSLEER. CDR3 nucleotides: TGCGCCAGCAGCCCTGGGACAGGGGCCTACAATGAGCAGTTCTTC. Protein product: CASSPGTGAYNEQFF.

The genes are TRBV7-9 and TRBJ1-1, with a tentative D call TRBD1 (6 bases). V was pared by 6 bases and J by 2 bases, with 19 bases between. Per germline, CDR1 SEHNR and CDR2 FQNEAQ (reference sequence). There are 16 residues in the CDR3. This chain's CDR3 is CASRGPGGPLNTEAFF. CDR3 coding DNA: TGTGCCAGCAGAGGACCGGGGGGGCCCCTCAACACTGAAGCTTTCTTT.

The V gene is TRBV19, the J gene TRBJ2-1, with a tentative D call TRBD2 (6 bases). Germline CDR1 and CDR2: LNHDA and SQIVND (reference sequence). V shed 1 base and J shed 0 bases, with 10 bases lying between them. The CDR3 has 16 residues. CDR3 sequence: CASSIGPGGSYNEQFF. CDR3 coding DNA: TGTGCCAGTAGTATAGGCCCCGGGGGCTCCTACAATGAGCAGTTCTTC. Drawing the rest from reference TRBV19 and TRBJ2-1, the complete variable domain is DGGITQSPKYLFRKEGQNVTLSCEQNLNHDAMYWYRQDPGQGLRLIYYSQIVNDFQKGDIAEGYSVSREKKESFPLTVTSAQKNPTAFYLCASSIGPGGSYNEQFFGPGTRLTVL.

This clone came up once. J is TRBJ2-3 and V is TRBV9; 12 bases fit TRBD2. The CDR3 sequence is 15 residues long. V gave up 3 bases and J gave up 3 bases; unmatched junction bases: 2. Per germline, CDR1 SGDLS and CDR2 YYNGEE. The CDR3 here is CASSATSGGTDTQYF. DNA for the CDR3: TGTGCCAGCAGCGCGACTAGCGGGGGAACAGATACGCAGTATTTT.

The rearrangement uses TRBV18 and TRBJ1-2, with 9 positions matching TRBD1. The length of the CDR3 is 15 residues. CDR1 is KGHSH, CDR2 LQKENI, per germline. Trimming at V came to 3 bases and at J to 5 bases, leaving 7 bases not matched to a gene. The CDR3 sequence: CASSPGRQGVYGYTF. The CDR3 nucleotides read TGTGCCAGCTCACCTGGGAGACAGGGGGTGTATGGCTACACCTTC. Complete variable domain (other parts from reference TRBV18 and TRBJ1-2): NAGVMQNPRHLVRRRGQEARLRCSPMKGHSHVYWYRQLPEEGLKFMVYLQKENIIDESGMPKERFSAEFPKEGPSILRIQQVVRGDSAAYFCASSPGRQGVYGYTFGSGTRLTVV.

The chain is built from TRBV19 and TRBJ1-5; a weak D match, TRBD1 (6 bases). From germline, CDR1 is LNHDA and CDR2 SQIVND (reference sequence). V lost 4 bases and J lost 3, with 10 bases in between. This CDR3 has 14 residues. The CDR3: CASSTRDTNQPQHF. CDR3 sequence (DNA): TGTGCCAGTAGTACCCGGGACACCAATCAGCCCCAGCATTTT.

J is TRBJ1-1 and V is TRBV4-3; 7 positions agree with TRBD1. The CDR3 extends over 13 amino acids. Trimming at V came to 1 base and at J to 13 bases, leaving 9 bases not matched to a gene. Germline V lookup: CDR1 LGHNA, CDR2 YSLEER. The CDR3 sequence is CASSQGDRSEGFF. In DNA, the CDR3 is TGCGCCAGCAGCCAAGGGGACAGATCAGAGGGTTTCTTT.

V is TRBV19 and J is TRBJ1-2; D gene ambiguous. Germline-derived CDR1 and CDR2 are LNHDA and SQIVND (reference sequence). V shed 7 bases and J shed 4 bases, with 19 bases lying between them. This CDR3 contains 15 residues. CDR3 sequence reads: CASTPGWGLTYGYTF. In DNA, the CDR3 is TGTGCCAGTACCCCGGGATGGGGTCTGACCTATGGCTACACCTTC.

CDR3 residues: CASSLGPIQGRATEAFF. CDR3 nucleotide sequence: TGTGCCAGCAGCTTGGGACCGATACAGGGCCGGGCCACTGAAGCTTTCTTT. The gene calls are TRBV5-5 and TRBJ1-1; D is possibly TRBD1 (6 bases). V lost 0 bases and J 4 bases, leaving 19 bases between the germline ends. The V gene's germline CDR1 is SGHKS and CDR2 YYEKEE (reference sequence). CDR3 length: 17 residues.